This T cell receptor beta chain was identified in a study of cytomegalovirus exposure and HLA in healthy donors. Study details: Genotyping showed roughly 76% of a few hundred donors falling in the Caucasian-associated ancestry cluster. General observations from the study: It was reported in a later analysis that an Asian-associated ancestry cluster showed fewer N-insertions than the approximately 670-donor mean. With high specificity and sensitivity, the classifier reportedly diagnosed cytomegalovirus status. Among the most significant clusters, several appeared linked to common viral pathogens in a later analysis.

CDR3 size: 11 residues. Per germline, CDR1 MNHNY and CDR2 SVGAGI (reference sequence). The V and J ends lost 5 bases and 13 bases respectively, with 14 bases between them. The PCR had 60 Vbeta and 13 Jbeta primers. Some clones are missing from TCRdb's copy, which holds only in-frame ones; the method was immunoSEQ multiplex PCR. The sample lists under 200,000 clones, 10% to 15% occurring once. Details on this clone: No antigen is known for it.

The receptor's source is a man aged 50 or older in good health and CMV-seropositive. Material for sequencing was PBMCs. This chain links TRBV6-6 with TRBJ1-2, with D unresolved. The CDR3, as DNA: TGTGCCAGCAGTCACTACATGGCAGGCACCTTC. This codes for CASSHYMAGTF.